The present entry profiles one T cell receptor beta chain with its context. The antigen remains unidentified. The sample comes from a study of T cell responses to AZD1222 COVID-19 vaccine. Findings and limits, study-wide: Most donors were white British, females outnumbered males, and clonal diversity was possibly underestimated. In the spike-specific TCR repertoire, nearly half reportedly target unmutated variant regions. Regions 160-218 and 743-854 dominated among vaccine-associated CD4 TCRs spanning spike. Spike-specific TCRs gained breadth and depth after people received two AZD1222 doses.

Germline loops: CDR1 SGHRS, CDR2 YFSETQ. The ends were cut back, 4 bases at V and 0 bases at J, with 12 bases in the middle. The CDR3 spans 15 residues. The repertoire was sequenced with immunoSEQ multiplex PCR; TCRdb's copy has only in-frame clones and lacks some. The sample lists 60,000 to 90,000 clones, around nine tenths occurring once. The sample was peripheral blood, taken 28 days after the second AZD1222 dose. The TCR sequence derives from an adult who received the AZD1222 COVID-19 vaccine. This chain links TRBV5-1 with TRBJ2-3; D might be TRBD1 or TRBD2, each matching 5 bases. In DNA form, the CDR3 reads TGCGCCAGCAGCCCGGGGACCACTAGCACAGATACGCAGTATTTT. Translated, it gives CASSPGTTSTDTQYF.